Described below is a single TCR beta chain sequence and its context. Its antigen is unknown. The record originates from a study of cytomegalovirus exposure and HLA in healthy donors. The donors comprised healthy bone marrow donors. V was pared by 6 bases and J by 0 bases, with 2 bases of the junction left unmatched. In germline, CDR1 is LNHNV, CDR2 YYDKDF (reference sequence). This CDR3 spans 14 amino acids. The PCR was carried out with 60 Vbeta primers and 13 Jbeta primers. Some clones are missing from TCRdb's copy, which holds only in-frame ones; the method was immunoSEQ multiplex PCR. The sample consists of roughly 200,000 clones, roughly 85% of them appearing once. Findings of the study overall: Across all donors, roughly uniform sequencing depth was an assumption of the presence/absence analyses. A later analysis showed that HLA-associated TCR beta chains had undergone more clonal expansion than equally common others.

The receptor was isolated from a woman aged 25-40 years in good health and CMV-seropositive. The gene calls are TRBV15 and TRBJ2-1; 7 bases align to TRBD1. Sequenced input: PBMCs. CDR3 region: CATRPGGSYNEQFF. The CDR3 DNA reads as TGTGCCACCAGACCAGGGGGCTCCTACAATGAGCAGTTCTTC.